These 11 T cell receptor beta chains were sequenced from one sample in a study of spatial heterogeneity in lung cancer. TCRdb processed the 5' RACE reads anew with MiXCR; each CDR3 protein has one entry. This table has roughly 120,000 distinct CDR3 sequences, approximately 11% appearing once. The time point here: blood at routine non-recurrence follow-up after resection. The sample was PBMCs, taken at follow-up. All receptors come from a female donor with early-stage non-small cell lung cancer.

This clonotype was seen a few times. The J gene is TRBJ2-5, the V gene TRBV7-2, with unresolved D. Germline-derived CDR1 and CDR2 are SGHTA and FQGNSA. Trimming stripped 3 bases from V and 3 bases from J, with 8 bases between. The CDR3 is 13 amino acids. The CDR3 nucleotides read TGTGCCAGCAGCTTGACGCAAGAAGAGACCCAGTACTTC. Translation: CASSLTQEETQYF.

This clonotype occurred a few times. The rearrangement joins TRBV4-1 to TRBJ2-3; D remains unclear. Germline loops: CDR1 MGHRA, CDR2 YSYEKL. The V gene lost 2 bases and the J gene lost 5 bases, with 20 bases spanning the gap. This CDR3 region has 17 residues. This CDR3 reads CASSQLPSGKQKDTQYF. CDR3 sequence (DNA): TGCGCCAGCAGCCAACTCCCCAGTGGCAAGCAAAAAGATACGCAGTATTTT.

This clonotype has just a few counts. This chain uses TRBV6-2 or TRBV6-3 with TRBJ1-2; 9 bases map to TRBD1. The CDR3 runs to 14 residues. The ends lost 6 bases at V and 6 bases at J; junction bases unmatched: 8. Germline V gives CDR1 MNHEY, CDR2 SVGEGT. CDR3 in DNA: TGTGCCAGCAGCCAGACAGGGGGAAGGAATGGCTACACCTTC. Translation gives CASSQTGGRNGYTF.

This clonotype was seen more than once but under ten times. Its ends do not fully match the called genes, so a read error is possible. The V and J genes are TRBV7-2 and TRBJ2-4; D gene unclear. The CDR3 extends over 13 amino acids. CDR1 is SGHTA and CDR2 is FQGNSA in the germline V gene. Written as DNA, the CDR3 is TGTGCCAGCAGCGTAGCCTTGGCGAACATTCAGTACTTC. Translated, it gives CASSVALANIQYF.

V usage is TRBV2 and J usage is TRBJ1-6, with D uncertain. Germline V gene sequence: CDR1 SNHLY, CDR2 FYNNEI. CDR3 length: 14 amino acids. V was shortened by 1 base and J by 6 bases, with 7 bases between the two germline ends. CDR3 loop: CASSEVRGNSPLHF. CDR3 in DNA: TGTGCCAGCAGTGAAGTACGGGGTAATTCACCCCTCCACTTT.

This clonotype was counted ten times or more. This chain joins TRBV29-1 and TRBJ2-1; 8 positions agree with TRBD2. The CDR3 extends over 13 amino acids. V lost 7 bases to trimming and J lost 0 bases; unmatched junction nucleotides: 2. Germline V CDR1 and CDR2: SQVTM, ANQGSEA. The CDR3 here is CSAGTSSYNEQFF. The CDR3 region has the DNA TGCAGCGCTGGGACTAGCTCCTACAATGAGCAGTTCTTC.

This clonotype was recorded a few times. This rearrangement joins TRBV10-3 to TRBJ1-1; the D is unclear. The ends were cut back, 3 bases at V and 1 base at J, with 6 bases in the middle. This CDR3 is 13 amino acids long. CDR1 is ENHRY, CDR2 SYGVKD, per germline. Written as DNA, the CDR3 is TGTGCCATCAGTGATCGGGGGAACACTGAAGCTTTCTTT. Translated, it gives CAISDRGNTEAFF.

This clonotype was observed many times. The CDR3 sequence is CASSPRPAGGLSYEQYF. In DNA form, the CDR3 reads TGTGCCAGCAGCCCCAGACCAGCGGGAGGCCTCTCCTACGAGCAGTACTTC. The V and J genes are TRBV4-2 and TRBJ2-7, with TRBD2 matching over 9 bases. V gave up 4 bases and J gave up 0 bases; unmatched junction bases: 10. Germline values: CDR1 LGHNA, CDR2 YNFKEQ. The CDR3 is 17 residues long.

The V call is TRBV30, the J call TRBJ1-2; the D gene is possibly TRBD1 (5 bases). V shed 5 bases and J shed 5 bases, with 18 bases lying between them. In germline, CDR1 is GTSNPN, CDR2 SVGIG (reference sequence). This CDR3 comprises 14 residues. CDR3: CAWGETTALYGYTF. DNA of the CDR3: TGTGCCTGGGGGGAAACGACAGCTTTATATGGCTACACCTTC. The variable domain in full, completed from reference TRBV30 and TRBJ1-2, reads SQTIHQWPATLVQPVGSPLSLECTVEGTSNPNLYWYRQAAGRGLQLLFYSVGIGQISSEVPQNLSASRPQDRQFILSSKKLLLSDSGFYLCAWGETTALYGYTFGSGTRLTVV.

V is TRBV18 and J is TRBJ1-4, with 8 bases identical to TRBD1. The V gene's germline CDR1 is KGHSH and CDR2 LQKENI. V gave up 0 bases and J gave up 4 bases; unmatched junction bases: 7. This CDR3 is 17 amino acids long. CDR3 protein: CASSPPGQAGSNEKLFF. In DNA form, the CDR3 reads TGTGCCAGCTCACCACCGGGACAGGCCGGGAGTAATGAAAAACTGTTTTTT.

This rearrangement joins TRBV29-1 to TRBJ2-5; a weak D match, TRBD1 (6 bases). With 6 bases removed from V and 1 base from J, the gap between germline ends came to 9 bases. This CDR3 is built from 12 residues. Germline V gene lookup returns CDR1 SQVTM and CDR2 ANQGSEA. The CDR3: CSVGDIQETQYF. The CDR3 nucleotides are TGCAGCGTGGGGGACATCCAAGAGACCCAGTACTTC.